This TCR beta chain was retrieved from a study of T cells in Graves' hyperthyroidism and ophthalmopathy. Amplified TCR beta CDR3 regions came from RNA transcripts. HTBI primers were employed in a first-round RT-PCR of the TCR CDR3. In TCRdb, the multiplex PCR reads were re-called with MiXCR into one record per CDR3 protein. The repertoire holds roughly 580,000 distinct CDR3 sequences, with more than 45% as singletons. Between the trimmed V and J ends, which lost 2 bases and 5 bases, there was a span of 9 bases. The CDR3 has 12 amino acids. The germline V gene has CDR1 SQVTM and CDR2 ANQGSEA. This clonotype was detected ten times or more.

The origin of this receptor is a young woman with Graves' hyperthyroidism. The J gene is TRBJ2-5, the V gene TRBV29-1; D is possibly TRBD1 or TRBD2 (6 bases each). Sequencing was carried out using peripheral blood or thyroid tissue (not recorded which). The CDR3 here is CSVERGAETQYF. The CDR3, as DNA: TGCAGCGTTGAAAGGGGGGCGGAGACCCAGTACTTC.